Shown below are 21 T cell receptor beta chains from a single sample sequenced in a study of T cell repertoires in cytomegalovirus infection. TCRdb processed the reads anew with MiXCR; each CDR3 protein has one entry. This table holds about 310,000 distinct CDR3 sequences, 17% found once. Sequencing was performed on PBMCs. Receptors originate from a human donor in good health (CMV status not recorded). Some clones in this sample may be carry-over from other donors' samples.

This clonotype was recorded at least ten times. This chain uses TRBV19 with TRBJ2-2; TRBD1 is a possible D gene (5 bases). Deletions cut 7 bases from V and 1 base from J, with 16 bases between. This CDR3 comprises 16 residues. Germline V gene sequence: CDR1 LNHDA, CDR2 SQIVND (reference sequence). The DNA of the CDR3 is TGTGCCAGTAAAAAGTCAGGGCTCAAGAACACCGGGGAGCTGTTTTTT. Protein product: CASKKSGLKNTGELFF.

CDR3 coding DNA: TGTGCCAGCAGTGGTATGGGGGCAGGGTATCAGCCCCAGCATTTT. This sequence encodes CASSGMGAGYQPQHF. The chain is built from TRBV2 and TRBJ1-5, with a possible D match to TRBD1 (6 bases). The germline V gene encodes CDR1 SNHLY and CDR2 FYNNEI. Trimming left V 4 bases short and J 5 bases short, with 15 bases between. The CDR3 is 15 residues long.

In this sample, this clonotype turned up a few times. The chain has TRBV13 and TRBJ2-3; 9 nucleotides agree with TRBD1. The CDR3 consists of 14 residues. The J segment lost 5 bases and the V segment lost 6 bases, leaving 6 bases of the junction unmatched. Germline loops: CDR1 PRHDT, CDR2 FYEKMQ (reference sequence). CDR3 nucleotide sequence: TGTGCCAGCAGTCTGGACAGGGGAATAGATACGCAGTATTTT. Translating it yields CASSLDRGIDTQYF.

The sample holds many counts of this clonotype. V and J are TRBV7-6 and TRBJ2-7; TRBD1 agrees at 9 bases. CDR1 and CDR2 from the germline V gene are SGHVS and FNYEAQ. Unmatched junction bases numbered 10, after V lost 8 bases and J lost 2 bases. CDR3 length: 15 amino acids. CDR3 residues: CASGGDRESAYEQYF. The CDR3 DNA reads TGTGCCAGCGGGGGGGACAGGGAGTCGGCCTACGAGCAGTACTTC. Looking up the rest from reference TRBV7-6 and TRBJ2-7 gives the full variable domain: GAGVSQSPRYKVTKRGQDVALRCDPISGHVSLYWYRQALGQGPEFLTYFNYEAQQDKSGLPNDRFSAERPEGSISTLTIQRTEQRDSAMYRCASGGDRESAYEQYFGPGTRLTVT.

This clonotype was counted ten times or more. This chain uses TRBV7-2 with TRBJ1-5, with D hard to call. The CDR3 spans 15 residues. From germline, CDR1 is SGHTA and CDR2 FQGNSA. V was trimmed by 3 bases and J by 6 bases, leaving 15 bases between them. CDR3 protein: CASSLAGGVGQPQHF. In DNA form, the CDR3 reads TGTGCCAGCAGCTTGGCCGGCGGGGTAGGTCAGCCCCAGCATTTT. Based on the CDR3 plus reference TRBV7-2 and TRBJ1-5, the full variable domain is GAGVSQSPSNKVTEKGKDVELRCDPISGHTALYWYRQSLGQGLEFLIYFQGNSAPDKSGLPSDRFSAERTGGSVSTLTIQRTQQEDSAVYLCASSLAGGVGQPQHFGDGTRLSIL.

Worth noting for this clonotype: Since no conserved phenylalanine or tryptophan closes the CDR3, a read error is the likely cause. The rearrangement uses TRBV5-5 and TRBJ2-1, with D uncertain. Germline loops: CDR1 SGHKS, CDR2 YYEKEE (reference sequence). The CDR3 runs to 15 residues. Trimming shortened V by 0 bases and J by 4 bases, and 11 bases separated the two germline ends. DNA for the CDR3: TGTGCCAGCAGCTTGGCCGACTCTAATTACAATGAGCAGTTCTCC. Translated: CASSLADSNYNEQFS.

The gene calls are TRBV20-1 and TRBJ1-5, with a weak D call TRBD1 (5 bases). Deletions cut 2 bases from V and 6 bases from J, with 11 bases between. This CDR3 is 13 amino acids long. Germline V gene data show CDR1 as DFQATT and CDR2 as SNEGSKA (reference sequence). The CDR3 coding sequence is TGCAGTGCTAGAACACAGGAAAGTCAGCCCCAGCATTTT. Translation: CSARTQESQPQHF.

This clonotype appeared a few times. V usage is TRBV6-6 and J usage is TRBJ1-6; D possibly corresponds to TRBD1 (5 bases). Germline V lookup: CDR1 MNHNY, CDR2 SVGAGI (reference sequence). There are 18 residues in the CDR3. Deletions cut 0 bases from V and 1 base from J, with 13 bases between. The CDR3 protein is CASSYSFGGFSYNSPLHF. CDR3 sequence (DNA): TGTGCCAGCAGTTACTCGTTCGGGGGGTTTTCCTATAATTCACCCCTCCACTTT.

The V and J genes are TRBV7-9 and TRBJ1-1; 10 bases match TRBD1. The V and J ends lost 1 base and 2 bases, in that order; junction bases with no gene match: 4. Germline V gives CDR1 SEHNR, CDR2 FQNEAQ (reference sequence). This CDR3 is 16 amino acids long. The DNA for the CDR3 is TGTGCCAGCAGCTTAGGACAGGGGGCGTTCAACACTGAAGCTTTCTTT. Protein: CASSLGQGAFNTEAFF.

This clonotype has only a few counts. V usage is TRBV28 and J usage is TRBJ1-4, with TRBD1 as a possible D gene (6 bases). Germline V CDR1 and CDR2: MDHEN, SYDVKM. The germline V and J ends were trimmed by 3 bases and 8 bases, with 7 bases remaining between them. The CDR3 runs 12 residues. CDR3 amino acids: CASSFQGEKLFF. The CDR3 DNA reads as TGTGCCAGCAGTTTCCAGGGGGAAAAACTGTTTTTT.

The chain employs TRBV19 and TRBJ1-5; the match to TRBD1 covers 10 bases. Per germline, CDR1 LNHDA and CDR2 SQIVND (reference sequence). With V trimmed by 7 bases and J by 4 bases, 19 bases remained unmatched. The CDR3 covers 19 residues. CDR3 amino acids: CASTSWRETGGRINQPQHF. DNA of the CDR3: TGTGCCAGTACCTCTTGGAGGGAGACAGGGGGCAGGATAAATCAGCCCCAGCATTTT.

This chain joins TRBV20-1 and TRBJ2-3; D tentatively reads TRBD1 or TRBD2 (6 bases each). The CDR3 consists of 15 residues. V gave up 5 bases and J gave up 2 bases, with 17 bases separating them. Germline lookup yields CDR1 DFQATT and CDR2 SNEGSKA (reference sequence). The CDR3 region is CSAPDHRDSTDTQYF. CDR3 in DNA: TGCAGTGCTCCAGACCACAGGGACTCCACAGATACGCAGTATTTT.

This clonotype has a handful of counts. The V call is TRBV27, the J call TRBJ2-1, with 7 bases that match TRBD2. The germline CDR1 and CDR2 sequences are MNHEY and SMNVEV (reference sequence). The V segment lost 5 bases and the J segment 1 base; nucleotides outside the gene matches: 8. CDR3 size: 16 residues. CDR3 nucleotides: TGTGCCAGCAGTACGAAGACTAGCCCGTCCTACAATGAGCAGTTCTTC. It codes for CASSTKTSPSYNEQFF.

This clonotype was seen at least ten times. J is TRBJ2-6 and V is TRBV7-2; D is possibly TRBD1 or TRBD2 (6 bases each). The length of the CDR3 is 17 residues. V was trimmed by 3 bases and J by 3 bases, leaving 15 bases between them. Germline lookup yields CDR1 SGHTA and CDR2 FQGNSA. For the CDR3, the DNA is TGTGCCAGCAGCTTTCCCCACCGGGGGCTTGGGGCCAACGTCCTGACTTTC. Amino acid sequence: CASSFPHRGLGANVLTF.

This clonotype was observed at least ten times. The CDR3 coding sequence is TGTGCCAGCAGTTCCGCGGACAGGGATCCCCTCCACTTT. Amino acid sequence: CASSSADRDPLHF. This rearrangement joins TRBV28 to TRBJ1-6; 8 bases map to TRBD1. The V and J ends lost 4 bases and 13 bases, in that order; junction bases with no gene match: 6. In germline, CDR1 is MDHEN, CDR2 SYDVKM. CDR3 length: 13 amino acids.

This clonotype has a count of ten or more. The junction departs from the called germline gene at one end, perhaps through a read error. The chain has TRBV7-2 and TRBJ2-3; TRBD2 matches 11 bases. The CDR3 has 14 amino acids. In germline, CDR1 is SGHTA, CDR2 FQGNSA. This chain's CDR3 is CASSLAGGADTQYF. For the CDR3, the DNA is TGTGCCAGCAGCCTAGCGGGGGGCGCAGATACGCAGTATTTT.

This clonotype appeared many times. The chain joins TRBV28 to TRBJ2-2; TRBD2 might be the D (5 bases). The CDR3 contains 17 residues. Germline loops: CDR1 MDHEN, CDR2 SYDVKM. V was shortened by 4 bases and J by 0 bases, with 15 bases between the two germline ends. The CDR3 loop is CASSSPASGANTGELFF. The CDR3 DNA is TGTGCCAGCAGTTCCCCCGCGAGCGGCGCGAACACCGGGGAGCTGTTTTTT.

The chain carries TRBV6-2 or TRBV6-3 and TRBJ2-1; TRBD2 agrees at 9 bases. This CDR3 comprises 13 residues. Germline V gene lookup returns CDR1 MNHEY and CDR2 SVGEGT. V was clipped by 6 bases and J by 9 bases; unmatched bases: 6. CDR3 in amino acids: CASRERGVSEQFF. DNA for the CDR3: TGTGCCAGCAGGGAGCGGGGGGTGAGTGAGCAGTTCTTC.

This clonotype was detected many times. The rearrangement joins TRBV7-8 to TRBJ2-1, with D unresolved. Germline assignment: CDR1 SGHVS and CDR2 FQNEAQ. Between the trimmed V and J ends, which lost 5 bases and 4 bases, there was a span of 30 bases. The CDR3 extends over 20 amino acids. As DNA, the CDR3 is TGTGCCAGCAGCCGACCCTCAAGGGCCCCTCATCCCCTGGGGTACAATGAGCAGTTCTTC. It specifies CASSRPSRAPHPLGYNEQFF.

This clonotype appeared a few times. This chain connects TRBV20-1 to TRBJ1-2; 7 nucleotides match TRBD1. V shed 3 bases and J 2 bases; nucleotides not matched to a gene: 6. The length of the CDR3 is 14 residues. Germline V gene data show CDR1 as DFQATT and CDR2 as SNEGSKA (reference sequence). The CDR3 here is CSASMGQPNYGYTF. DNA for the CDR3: TGCAGTGCTAGCATGGGACAGCCAAACTATGGCTACACCTTC.

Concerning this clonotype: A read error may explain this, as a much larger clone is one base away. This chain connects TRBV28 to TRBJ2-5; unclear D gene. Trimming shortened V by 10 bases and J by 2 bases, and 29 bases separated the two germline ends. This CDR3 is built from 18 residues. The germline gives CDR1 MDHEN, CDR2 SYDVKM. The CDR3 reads CANTPWAVTDGIQETQYF. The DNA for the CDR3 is TGTGCCAACACTCCCTGGGCGGTTACAGACGGAATTCAAGAGACCCAGTACTTC.